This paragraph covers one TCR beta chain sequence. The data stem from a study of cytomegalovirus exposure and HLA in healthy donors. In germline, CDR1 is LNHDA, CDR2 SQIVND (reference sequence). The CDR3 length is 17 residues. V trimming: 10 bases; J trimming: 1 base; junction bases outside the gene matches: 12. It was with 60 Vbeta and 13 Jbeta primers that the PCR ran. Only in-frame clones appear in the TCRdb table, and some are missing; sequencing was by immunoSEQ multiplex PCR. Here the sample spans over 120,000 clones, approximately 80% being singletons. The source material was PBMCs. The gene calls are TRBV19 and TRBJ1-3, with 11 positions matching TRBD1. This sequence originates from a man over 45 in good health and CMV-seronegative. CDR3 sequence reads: CATMGQGVPTSGNTIYF. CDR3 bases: TGTGCCACCATGGGACAGGGGGTTCCCACGTCTGGAAACACCATATATTTT.